The 29 T cell receptor beta chains in this list originate from one sample, sequenced in a study of blood T cell repertoires in COVID-19. TCRdb's copy holds only in-frame clones and misses some; the assay was immunoSEQ multiplex PCR. Among 150,000 to 200,000 clones listed, more than 85% were seen once. The source material was peripheral blood. These TCRs come from a woman aged 55 to 70 with COVID-19, enrolled during active disease.

The rearrangement joins TRBV19 to TRBJ1-2; a possible D gene is TRBD1 (6 bases). The CDR3 sequence is 12 residues long. V was clipped by 3 bases and J by 11 bases, with 13 bases between them. The germline V gene has CDR1 LNHDA and CDR2 SQIVND (reference sequence). The CDR3 DNA reads as TGTGCCAGTAGTATGGCAGGGGTCGGATACACCTTC. Encoded protein: CASSMAGVGYTF.

V is TRBV2 and J is TRBJ2-3, with a weak D call TRBD2 (5 bases). The CDR3 spans 14 residues. The V end was cut by 4 bases, the J end by 6 bases, with 14 bases between. Germline V lookup: CDR1 SNHLY, CDR2 FYNNEI. The CDR3 DNA sequence: TGTGCCAGCAGTGGGAGGCGTAAGTCCGATACGCAGTATTTT. Translating it yields CASSGRRKSDTQYF.

The V and J genes are TRBV15 and TRBJ1-1; 7 bases line up with TRBD1. Looked up from germline, CDR1 is LNHNV and CDR2 is YYDKDF (reference sequence). This CDR3 region has 13 residues. V trimming: 5 bases; J trimming: 3 bases; junction bases outside the gene matches: 3. CDR3 loop: CATSRGQHTEAFF. The CDR3 DNA reads as TGTGCCACCAGCCGGGGACAGCACACTGAAGCTTTCTTT.

This rearrangement joins TRBV18 to TRBJ2-7, with 7 bases matching TRBD2. This CDR3 is built from 15 residues. Germline CDR1 and CDR2: KGHSH and LQKENI. V was pared by 6 bases and J by 4 bases, with 12 bases of the junction left unmatched. Here the CDR3 DNA reads TGTGCCAGCTCCCGGGGGGAGGAATCCTTGTACGAGCAGTACTTC. Translation gives CASSRGEESLYEQYF.

This chain links TRBV6-5 with TRBJ2-2; 7 positions agree with TRBD1. Per germline, CDR1 MNHEY and CDR2 SVGAGI. With V trimmed by 5 bases and J by 4 bases, 7 bases remained unmatched. The CDR3 extends over 15 amino acids. The CDR3 DNA reads as TGTGCCAGCAGTCGGATTTCAGGGGGCACCGGGGAGCTGTTTTTT. Encoded protein: CASSRISGGTGELFF.

This clone is a singleton in its sample. CDR3 nucleotide sequence: TGTGCCAGCAGTTACGGGACAGACCCAAACAATGAGCAGTTCTTC. This encodes CASSYGTDPNNEQFF. The chain combines TRBV6-5 with TRBJ2-1, with TRBD1 identical over 7 bases. The J segment lost 5 bases and the V segment lost 2 bases, leaving 6 bases of the junction unmatched. The CDR3 has 15 residues. Per the germline V gene, CDR1 is MNHEY and CDR2 is SVGAGI.

This chain uses TRBV30 with TRBJ1-2, with D possibly TRBD1 on 6 matching bases. CDR1 is GTSNPN, CDR2 SVGIG, per germline (reference sequence). The V end lost 2 bases, the J end lost 5 bases, and 18 bases lay between the germline ends. This CDR3 is built from 15 residues. The CDR3 protein is CAWSKTPQGGYGYTF. As DNA, the CDR3 is TGTGCCTGGAGTAAAACCCCACAGGGCGGGTATGGCTACACCTTC. Looking up the rest from reference TRBV30 and TRBJ1-2 gives the full variable domain: SQTIHQWPATLVQPVGSPLSLECTVEGTSNPNLYWYRQAAGRGLQLLFYSVGIGQISSEVPQNLSASRPQDRQFILSSKKLLLSDSGFYLCAWSKTPQGGYGYTFGSGTRLTVV.

The J gene is TRBJ2-1, the V gene TRBV7-3, with TRBD2 identical over 13 bases. The CDR3 contains 19 residues. CDR1 and CDR2 from the germline V gene are SGHTA and FQGTGA. The ends lost 5 bases at V and 0 bases at J; junction bases unmatched: 10. CDR3 bases: TGTGCCAGCAGCCCTCGACTAGCGGGGGGCCCCCTCTCCTACAATGAGCAGTTCTTC. Translating gives CASSPRLAGGPLSYNEQFF.

The V gene is TRBV27, the J gene TRBJ1-3; 11 bases match TRBD1. V trimming: 6 bases; J trimming: 4 bases; junction bases outside the gene matches: 2. CDR3 length equals 14 residues. Per the germline V gene, CDR1 is MNHEY and CDR2 is SMNVEV (reference sequence). The CDR3 region has the DNA TGTGCCAGCAGGGACAGGGGGCAAGGAAACACCATATATTTT. Translated, it gives CASRDRGQGNTIYF.

The gene calls are TRBV6-5 and TRBJ1-5; D gene uncertain. The V end lost 4 bases, the J end lost 1 base, and 8 bases lay between the germline ends. CDR3 size: 14 residues. CDR1 is MNHEY and CDR2 is SVGAGI in the germline V gene. The CDR3 nucleotides read TGTGCCAGCAGTTCGGGTCGGAGCAATCAGCCCCAGCATTTT. Its translation: CASSSGRSNQPQHF.

V gene TRBV19 combines with J gene TRBJ1-1; D unclear. The CDR3 has 13 residues. V was clipped by 5 bases and J by 2 bases, with 9 bases between them. Germline CDR1 LNHDA, CDR2 SQIVND (reference sequence). The chain's CDR3 is CASSLTDNTEAFF. Written as DNA, the CDR3 is TGTGCCAGTAGTCTCACAGATAACACTGAAGCTTTCTTT.

The CDR3 DNA reads TGTGCCAGCAGCTTTCTCGGGACACAGAACACTGAAGCTTTCTTT. Amino acid sequence: CASSFLGTQNTEAFF. V gene TRBV5-6 combines with J gene TRBJ1-1; D perhaps matches TRBD1 (6 bases). The CDR3 extends over 15 amino acids. Germline CDR1 SGHDT, CDR2 YYEEEE. The V gene lost 2 bases and the J gene lost 1 base, with 12 bases spanning the gap.

The chain carries TRBV19 and TRBJ2-4; tentatively, D is TRBD2 (6 bases). This CDR3 comprises 15 residues. The V gene lost 3 bases and the J gene lost 0 bases, with 9 bases spanning the gap. Germline V gene lookup returns CDR1 LNHDA and CDR2 SQIVND (reference sequence). The CDR3 nucleotides are TGTGCCAGTAGTATTGGGGGACTAGCCAAAAACATTCAGTACTTC. Protein: CASSIGGLAKNIQYF.

This rearrangement joins TRBV21-1 to TRBJ2-7; the table calls TRBD2, which could not be checked here. TRBV21-1 is a documented pseudogene. The CDR3 sequence is 21 residues long. CDR3 in amino acids: CASSKGDGGLVGPQKVYEQYF. CDR3 in DNA: TGTGCCAGCAGCAAAGGTGACGGAGGACTAGTGGGTCCCCAGAAGGTTTACGAGCAGTACTTC.

The chain couples TRBV19 to TRBJ2-7; D may be TRBD1 (7 bases). V was shortened by 3 bases and J by 2 bases, with 14 bases between the two germline ends. The CDR3 sequence is 15 residues long. Per germline, CDR1 LNHDA and CDR2 SQIVND (reference sequence). The CDR3 DNA reads TGTGCCAGTAGTATCAGGCAGGGGGGTACCTACGAGCAGTACTTC. Encoded protein: CASSIRQGGTYEQYF.

The chain employs TRBV2 and TRBJ1-4; no clear D. Between the trimmed V and J ends, which lost 1 base and 8 bases, there was a span of 8 bases. The length of the CDR3 is 13 residues. Germline values: CDR1 SNHLY, CDR2 FYNNEI. CDR3 in DNA: TGTGCCAGCAGTGAAGAGGCGGGGGAAAAACTGTTTTTT. This encodes CASSEEAGEKLFF.

This clone was detected only once. This chain connects TRBV9 to TRBJ2-2, with 8 bases matching TRBD2. The CDR3 length is 17 residues. From germline, CDR1 is SGDLS and CDR2 YYNGEE. The V gene end was trimmed by 7 bases and the J gene end by 4 bases; junction bases not matched to a gene: 15. In nucleotides, the CDR3 is TGTGCCAGCTCCCCGCAGCCGGTCGGGGGGGGCACCGGGGAGCTGTTTTTT. Translating it yields CASSPQPVGGGTGELFF. Based on the CDR3 plus reference TRBV9 and TRBJ2-2, the full variable domain is DSGVTQTPKHLITATGQRVTLRCSPRSGDLSVYWYQQSLDQGLQFLIQYYNGEERAKGNILERFSAQQFPDLHSELNLSSLELGDSALYFCASSPQPVGGGTGELFFGEGSRLTVL.

The J gene is TRBJ1-2, the V gene TRBV19, with 7 bases fitting TRBD1. The CDR3 runs to 16 residues. Trimming at V came to 5 bases and at J to 0 bases, leaving 9 bases not matched to a gene. Germline-derived CDR1 and CDR2 are LNHDA and SQIVND (reference sequence). The CDR3 reads CASSVLPGQSNYGYTF. CDR3 nucleotide sequence: TGTGCCAGTAGTGTTTTACCGGGACAGTCTAACTATGGCTACACCTTC.

The chain employs TRBV5-5 and TRBJ1-6; 11 nucleotides match TRBD1. The CDR3 sequence is 17 residues long. Germline V lookup: CDR1 SGHKS, CDR2 YYEKEE (reference sequence). V trimming: 1 base; J trimming: 7 bases; junction bases outside the gene matches: 7. The CDR3 spells CASSLSGTGGPNSPLHF. For the CDR3, the DNA is TGTGCCAGCAGCTTGTCCGGGACAGGGGGGCCAAATTCACCCCTCCACTTT.

The V and J genes are TRBV27 and TRBJ1-2, with D perhaps TRBD1 (6 bases). The V gene's germline CDR1 is MNHEY and CDR2 SMNVEV (reference sequence). The germline V and J ends were trimmed by 9 bases and 4 bases, with 24 bases remaining between them. The CDR3 runs 16 residues. The CDR3 reads CASATRHRAILYGYTF. The CDR3, as DNA: TGTGCCAGTGCCACCCGACACAGGGCCATTCTCTATGGCTACACCTTC.

The chain uses TRBV29-1 and TRBJ1-5; D is unclear. Trimming stripped 6 bases from V and 0 bases from J, with 9 bases between. The CDR3 has 13 residues. Germline V gene data show CDR1 as SQVTM and CDR2 as ANQGSEA. This chain's CDR3 is CSVMENSNQPQHF. The CDR3, as DNA: TGCAGCGTGATGGAGAATAGCAATCAGCCCCAGCATTTT.

This chain connects TRBV29-1 to TRBJ2-2, with 11 nucleotides matching TRBD2. Germline CDR1 reads SQVTM; CDR2 reads ANQGSEA. Germline trimming cut 7 bases from V and 7 bases from J; bases unmatched to any gene: 8. The CDR3 loop spans 14 amino acids. DNA of the CDR3: TGCAGCGGTCTTAGCGGGGGGGCTGTCGGGGAGCTGTTTTTT. It translates to CSGLSGGAVGELFF.

The genes are TRBV27 and TRBJ1-2, with a tentative D call TRBD1 (6 bases). CDR3 length: 15 amino acids. CDR1 is MNHEY, CDR2 SMNVEV, per germline (reference sequence). Trimming shortened V by 0 bases and J by 4 bases, and 12 bases separated the two germline ends. CDR3 region: CASSLSQGPGYGYTF. The CDR3 DNA is TGTGCCAGCAGTTTATCTCAGGGGCCCGGCTATGGCTACACCTTC.

The DNA of the CDR3 is TGTGCCAGCAGCCAGGGGACAGGGGGCTCGGTCCAAGAGACCCAGTACTTC. Amino acid sequence: CASSQGTGGSVQETQYF. This chain joins TRBV5-8 and TRBJ2-5; TRBD1 matches 12 bases. CDR3 length: 17 residues. Germline CDR1 is SGHTS and CDR2 is YDEGEE. The V gene end was trimmed by 4 bases and the J gene end by 1 base; junction bases not matched to a gene: 8.

The chain links TRBV5-5 to TRBJ2-7, with 7 bases identical to TRBD1. With V trimmed by 1 base and J by 4 bases, 8 bases remained unmatched. In germline, CDR1 is SGHKS, CDR2 YYEKEE (reference sequence). CDR3 length: 15 residues. CDR3 DNA: TGTGCCAGCAGCTTGCCCCCGGGACAGTCTTACGAGCAGTACTTC. This gives the protein CASSLPPGQSYEQYF.

This clone was recorded only once. The chain recombines TRBV7-2 with TRBJ1-1; no clear D. V lost 2 bases to trimming and J lost 0 bases, with 10 bases between them. This CDR3 has 15 amino acids. CDR1 is SGHTA and CDR2 is FQGNSA in the germline V gene. The CDR3 nucleotides are TGTGCCAGCAGCTTAAGTTCAGGATTGAACACTGAAGCTTTCTTT. Its translation: CASSLSSGLNTEAFF.

This chain joins TRBV7-9 and TRBJ1-4; D not certain. V was shortened by 2 bases and J by 5 bases, with 15 bases between the two germline ends. This CDR3 has 16 residues. Germline assignment: CDR1 SEHNR and CDR2 FQNEAQ (reference sequence). The CDR3 sequence is CASSLSRSRGNEKLFF. The CDR3 DNA sequence: TGTGCCAGCAGCTTAAGTCGTTCACGAGGAAATGAAAAACTGTTTTTT. Using reference TRBV7-9 and TRBJ1-4 for the parts outside the CDR3, the full variable domain is DTGVSQNPRHKITKRGQNVTFRCDPISEHNRLYWYRQTLGQGPEFLTYFQNEAQLEKSRLLSDRFSAERPKGSFSTLEIQRTEQGDSAMYLCASSLSRSRGNEKLFFGSGTQLSVL.

V usage is TRBV2 and J usage is TRBJ1-2; TRBD1 aligns across 10 bases. The V segment lost 1 base and the J segment 3 bases; nucleotides outside the gene matches: 11. Germline V CDR1 and CDR2: SNHLY, FYNNEI. The CDR3 runs to 18 residues. The CDR3 reads CASSEDGQGVIRDYGYTF. The DNA of the CDR3 is TGTGCCAGCAGTGAAGATGGACAGGGGGTAATTAGGGACTATGGCTACACCTTC.

This chain uses TRBV6-5 with TRBJ1-5; 12 nucleotides agree with TRBD1. Germline trimming cut 6 bases from V and 7 bases from J; bases unmatched to any gene: 7. Germline V gives CDR1 MNHEY, CDR2 SVGAGI. This CDR3 has 15 residues. The CDR3 sequence: CASSRGQGAGQPQHF. The CDR3 DNA sequence: TGTGCCAGCAGCCGGGGACAGGGGGCAGGACAGCCCCAGCATTTT.